The 19 T cell receptor beta chains in this list originate from one sample, sequenced in a study of vaccination effects on CD4 cells after COVID-19. No antigen has been identified for these receptors. The method was immunoSEQ multiplex PCR; TCRdb's version includes in-frame clones alone and lacks a portion of them. The sample yields tens of thousands of clones, under 85% seen once. The authors isolated CD4+ T cells after around 9 days of culture. BNT162b2 vaccine or mRNA-1273 vaccine was given to participants in two doses. Specimen: CD4+ T cells from PBMCs cultured without peptide, collected after COVID-19 vaccination. These receptors came from a human donor who received a COVID-19 vaccine.

The V call is TRBV4-2, the J call TRBJ2-1; D is uncertain. The CDR3 is made up of 13 amino acids. Germline V gives CDR1 LGHNA, CDR2 YNFKEQ. V lost 1 base and J 5 bases, leaving 6 bases between the germline ends. This CDR3 is CASSQVVDNEQFF. The DNA for the CDR3 is TGTGCCAGCAGCCAAGTTGTCGACAATGAGCAGTTCTTC.

The CDR3 DNA sequence: TGTGCCAGCAGTTTATCGGCGGGAGGGCTCACAGATACGCAGTATTTT. This translates into CASSLSAGGLTDTQYF. J is TRBJ2-3 and V is TRBV27; 9 positions match TRBD2. In germline, CDR1 is MNHEY, CDR2 SMNVEV (reference sequence). V trimming: 0 bases; J trimming: 2 bases; junction bases outside the gene matches: 3. The CDR3 covers 16 residues.

This sequence joins TRBV7-2 and TRBJ1-5, with 9 bases fitting TRBD1. This CDR3 spans 15 amino acids. Germline CDR1 reads SGHTA; CDR2 reads FQGNSA. With V trimmed by 5 bases and J by 1 base, 3 bases remained unmatched. The CDR3 DNA is TGTGCCAGCAGCCGCGGGACAGGGAGCAATCAGCCCCAGCATTTT. Protein: CASSRGTGSNQPQHF.

This chain connects TRBV18 to TRBJ1-3; D perhaps matches TRBD1 (6 bases). The CDR3 consists of 14 residues. Germline V gives CDR1 KGHSH, CDR2 LQKENI. Between the trimmed V and J ends, which lost 9 bases and 0 bases, there was a span of 12 bases. In nucleotides, the CDR3 is TGTGCCAGTCAGACAGGCAACTCTGGAAACACCATATATTTT. It yields the protein CASQTGNSGNTIYF.

The chain couples TRBV6-5 to TRBJ2-7; D unclear. Between the trimmed V and J ends, which lost 0 bases and 2 bases, there was a span of 8 bases. CDR3 length equals 14 residues. Germline lookup yields CDR1 MNHEY and CDR2 SVGAGI. CDR3 coding DNA: TGTGCCAGCAGTTACTCGAATAGAGCCTACGAGCAGTACTTC. Its translation is CASSYSNRAYEQYF.

This sequence joins TRBV6-5 and TRBJ1-1; no firm D call. CDR1 MNHEY and CDR2 SVGAGI come from the germline V gene. This CDR3 is built from 14 residues. V was shortened by 2 bases and J by 7 bases, with 14 bases between the two germline ends. For the CDR3, the DNA is TGTGCCAGCAGTTACGACCGTCGAACAAATGAAGCTTTCTTT. Amino acid sequence: CASSYDRRTNEAFF.

The rearrangement joins TRBV19 to TRBJ1-6, with D maybe TRBD1 (5 bases). Trimming stripped 4 bases from V and 6 bases from J, with 10 bases between. The germline gives CDR1 LNHDA, CDR2 SQIVND (reference sequence). The CDR3 loop spans 14 amino acids. The CDR3 is CASSRWDGNSPLHF. CDR3 sequence (DNA): TGTGCCAGTAGTAGATGGGACGGTAATTCACCCCTCCACTTT.

This clone was picked up one time. The chain combines TRBV10-3 with TRBJ2-1; 12 bases match TRBD2. Germline CDR1 ENHRY, CDR2 SYGVKD. The CDR3 loop spans 15 amino acids. With V trimmed by 11 bases and J by 8 bases, 13 bases remained unmatched. CDR3 region: CAAGPRTSGNYEQFF. The CDR3 DNA is TGTGCCGCCGGGCCTCGGACTAGCGGGAATTATGAGCAGTTCTTC.

This clone was recorded only once. The CDR3 DNA reads as TGTGCCAGCAGCGTAGAAGGCAGCAGGGCCTCTGACGAGCAGTACTTC. The encoded protein is CASSVEGSRASDEQYF. The chain joins TRBV9 to TRBJ2-7, with D possibly being TRBD1 (5 bases). Trimming removed 0 bases from V and 5 bases from J, with 18 bases in between. The germline CDR1 and CDR2 sequences are SGDLS and YYNGEE. The CDR3 sequence is 16 residues long.

This chain uses TRBV3-1 (or the pseudogene TRBV3-2) with TRBJ2-5, with 13 bases that match TRBD2. Trimming cost V 4 bases and J 3 bases; bases outside gene matches: 8. The CDR3 contains 17 residues. Germline V gene data show CDR1 as LGHDT and CDR2 as YNNKEL (reference sequence). The CDR3 spells CASSPGLAGVKKETQYF. The CDR3 coding sequence is TGTGCCAGCAGCCCAGGACTAGCGGGAGTTAAGAAAGAGACCCAGTACTTC.

The chain combines TRBV28 with TRBJ1-1; D is possibly TRBD1 (5 bases). The CDR3 is 15 amino acids. CDR1 MDHEN and CDR2 SYDVKM come from the germline V gene. V lost 6 bases and J lost 1, with 15 bases in between. The CDR3 DNA reads as TGTGCCAGCAGCTTTTGGGGGAGGGGGAACACTGAAGCTTTCTTT. Its protein product is CASSFWGRGNTEAFF.

This rearrangement joins TRBV7-9 to TRBJ1-4; 7 bases match TRBD1. This CDR3 is 14 amino acids long. Losses at the gene ends were 2 bases for V and 5 bases for J; bases not matched to a gene: 2. The germline V gene encodes CDR1 SEHNR and CDR2 FQNEAQ (reference sequence). The CDR3 sequence: CASSLTGQNEKLFF. The CDR3 coding sequence is TGTGCCAGCAGCTTAACGGGACAGAATGAAAAACTGTTTTTT.

The chain combines TRBV5-6 with TRBJ2-1; D possibly corresponds to TRBD2 (5 bases). V lost 4 bases and J lost 9, with 20 bases in between. Germline assignment: CDR1 SGHDT and CDR2 YYEEEE. The CDR3 length is 15 residues. This CDR3 is CASSLSLGSGVEQFF. The CDR3, as DNA: TGTGCCAGCAGCCTCAGTCTGGGGAGTGGCGTTGAGCAGTTCTTC.

The rearrangement links TRBV18 to TRBJ2-3, with D unresolved. The V end lost 5 bases, the J end lost 2 bases, and 5 bases lay between the germline ends. The CDR3 loop spans 12 amino acids. The germline V gene encodes CDR1 KGHSH and CDR2 LQKENI. The CDR3 DNA reads TGTGCCAGCTCATCGTACACAGATACGCAGTATTTT. Its protein product is CASSSYTDTQYF. The full variable domain, rest sourced from reference TRBV18 and TRBJ2-3, is NAGVMQNPRHLVRRRGQEARLRCSPMKGHSHVYWYRQLPEEGLKFMVYLQKENIIDESGMPKERFSAEFPKEGPSILRIQQVVRGDSAAYFCASSSYTDTQYFGPGTRLTVL.

The chain combines TRBV4-2 with TRBJ1-5; 7 bases agree with TRBD1. V trimming: 0 bases; J trimming: 2 bases; junction bases outside the gene matches: 7. The germline V gene encodes CDR1 LGHNA and CDR2 YNFKEQ. The CDR3 has 17 residues. The CDR3 DNA sequence: TGTGCCAGCAGCCAAGATCGGAGGGGGCTGGGCAATCAGCCCCAGCATTTT. This gives the protein CASSQDRRGLGNQPQHF.

The chain recombines TRBV15 with TRBJ2-3, with D possibly matching TRBD2 (7 bases). Trimming shortened V by 1 base and J by 4 bases, and 12 bases separated the two germline ends. The CDR3 is 15 residues long. Germline V CDR1 and CDR2: LNHNV, YYDKDF (reference sequence). The CDR3 bases are TGTGCCACCAGCAGAGGAGGGGGGGGTGCAGATACGCAGTATTTT. Translating it yields CATSRGGGGADTQYF.

V gene TRBV28 combines with J gene TRBJ2-5; 7 bases match TRBD1. Germline CDR1 reads MDHEN; CDR2 reads SYDVKM. With 3 bases clipped from V and 3 bases from J, the junction kept 10 bases outside the gene matches. CDR3 size: 16 residues. CDR3 residues: CASSFRTGTVEETQYF. In DNA form, the CDR3 reads TGTGCCAGCAGTTTTCGTACCGGGACAGTGGAAGAGACCCAGTACTTC. The full variable domain, rest sourced from reference TRBV28 and TRBJ2-5, is DVKVTQSSRYLVKRTGEKVFLECVQDMDHENMFWYRQDPGLGLRLIYFSYDVKMKEKGDIPEGYSVSREKKERFSLILESASTNQTSMYLCASSFRTGTVEETQYFGPGTRLLVL.

The chain uses TRBV7-2 and TRBJ2-1; D call uncertain. V shed 5 bases and J shed 10 bases, with 12 bases lying between them. Germline V gives CDR1 SGHTA, CDR2 FQGNSA. The CDR3 is 12 residues long. The CDR3, as DNA: TGTGCCAGCAGCCAAAGGGCCACAGAGCAGTTCTTC. Translation: CASSQRATEQFF. Complete variable domain (other parts from reference TRBV7-2 and TRBJ2-1): GAGVSQSPSNKVTEKGKDVELRCDPISGHTALYWYRQSLGQGLEFLIYFQGNSAPDKSGLPSDRFSAERTGGSVSTLTIQRTQQEDSAVYLCASSQRATEQFFGPGTRLTVL.

This chain uses TRBV5-8 with TRBJ1-5; the D is unclear. The CDR3 spans 14 residues. V lost 2 bases and J 9 bases, leaving 15 bases between the germline ends. The germline CDR1 and CDR2 sequences are SGHTS and YDEGEE. The CDR3 loop reads CASSFPDWIRPQHF. CDR3 nucleotides: TGTGCCAGCAGCTTCCCGGACTGGATAAGGCCCCAGCATTTT.